This T cell receptor beta chain was identified during a study of OX40 agonist ivuxolimab in advanced cancers. The study's findings and limits: Among T cells, CD8+ cells averaged more expanded clones than CD4+ cells.

Germline V CDR1 and CDR2: SGHTA, FQGNSA. This CDR3 comprises 15 residues. V lost 6 bases, J lost 4 bases, and 11 bases stayed unmatched. Patients were excluded for autoimmune disease history or systemic immunosuppression. Comments on this clone: Its specificity is unknown.

Sequenced by immunoSEQ multiplex PCR; TCRdb stores in-frame clones only, minus some. The table has about 150,000 clones, around 94% seen once. This sequence joins TRBV7-2 and TRBJ1-2; 7 bases are shared with TRBD1. Material: CD4+ or CD8+ T cells sorted from blood, obtained in a trial of the OX40 agonist ivuxolimab. The sequence was obtained from an adult with an advanced solid tumor such as melanoma, head and neck, liver or kidney cancer. This CDR3 reads CASSPGRGMVYGYTF. The CDR3 DNA follows: TGTGCCAGCAGTCCGGGCAGGGGGATGGTCTATGGCTACACCTTC.